These T cell receptor beta chains were read from a single sample in a study of shared clonotypes between healthy human individuals. Some clones are missing from TCRdb's copy, which holds only in-frame ones; the method was immunoSEQ multiplex PCR. The sample carries about 2.1 million clones, just over 90% recorded once. Sequenced sample: naive CD8+ T cells from PBMCs. The receptors were sampled from a man younger than 35 in good health. Some clones in this sample may be carry-over from other donors' samples. Each CDR3 is given with its conserved first and last residue. The D gene is left open where the match is weak. Size values are once, few and many counts, or a class for expanded clones, and some rows have none.

j_call clone_size v_call d_call cdr3_nt cdr3_aa
TRBJ2-3 . TRBV9 TRBD2 TGTGCCAGCAGCGCACCGGGACTAGCGGGAGGTCACACAGATACGCAGTATTTT CASSAPGLAGGHTDTQYF
TRBJ2-1 . TRBV27 . TGTGCCAGCAGTTTTTCCAGCGGGTACTACAATGAGCAGTTCTTC CASSFSSGYYNEQFF
TRBJ2-7 . TRBV2 TRBD1 TGTGCCAGCAGTGAACGACAGGGGGGATTCTACGAGCAGTACTTC CASSERQGGFYEQYF
TRBJ2-7 . TRBV10-2 . TGCGCCAGCAGTGGCGCGAGGGGGGAGTACTTC CASSGARGEYF
TRBJ1-4 . TRBV13 . TGTGCCAGCAGCTTGAACAGGAAAAGGAATGAAAAACTGTTTTTT CASSLNRKRNEKLFF
TRBJ2-7 . TRBV7-9 TRBD1 TGTGCCACAGCCGGGACAGGGCACTGGGAGCAGTACTTC CATAGTGHWEQYF
TRBJ2-4 . TRBV10-3 TRBD2 TGTGCCTCTAGCGGGAGGGATGACGGCAAAAACATTCAGTACTTC CASSGRDDGKNIQYF
TRBJ2-1 . TRBV20-1 . TGCAGTGCTAGAGATCTGAGTGAGCAGTTCTTC CSARDLSEQFF
TRBJ1-5 . TRBV13 TRBD1 TGTGCCAGCAGCTTAGGACAGGGGGGCAATCAGCCCCAGCATTTT CASSLGQGGNQPQHF
TRBJ2-7 . TRBV2 . TGTGCCAGCACCTGGGGCAGACTAAACGGCTACGAGCAGTACTTC CASTWGRLNGYEQYF
TRBJ2-7 . TRBV10-3 . TGTGCCATCAGTGTCCGGGACTTGGGCTACGAGCAGTACTTC CAISVRDLGYEQYF
TRBJ1-2 . TRBV14 . TGTGCCAGCAGCCAAGTCCAGGCCAACTATGGCTACACCTTC CASSQVQANYGYTF
TRBJ2-7 . TRBV11-2 TRBD2 TGTGCCAGCAGCCCGGACTGGCGGGGGATAAATGTCGAGCAGTACTTC CASSPDWRGINVEQYF
TRBJ2-7 . TRBV9 TRBD2 TGTGCCAGCAGCGTAGTGGCGGGAGGCTCCTACGAGCAGTACTTC CASSVVAGGSYEQYF
TRBJ2-7 . TRBV27 . TGTGCCAGCAGTTTGTACGTCTACGAGCAGTACTTC CASSLYVYEQYF
TRBJ1-2 . TRBV6-1 TRBD1 TGTGCCAGCAGTCCTCGGGGGACAGTCTATGGCTACACCTTC CASSPRGTVYGYTF
TRBJ2-7 . TRBV19 . TGTGCCAGTAGGGCAGGGGGGACCTACGAGCAGTACTTC CASRAGGTYEQYF
TRBJ2-5 . TRBV28 TRBD1 TGTGCCAGCAGTGTTAGGACAGGAGTCCAAGAGACCCAGTACTTC CASSVRTGVQETQYF
TRBJ2-7 . TRBV28 . TGTGCCAGCAGTTTAAGAGCCCCCGGTTTTGAGCAGTACTTC CASSLRAPGFEQYF
TRBJ2-5 . TRBV9 . TGTGCCAGCAGCGTAGGCCTAGCCCCCGGGGGCCAGTACTTC CASSVGLAPGGQYF
TRBJ2-7 . TRBV11-2 . TGTGCCAGCAGCTTAGAGCTAGCGCGATTCTACGAGCAGTACTTC CASSLELARFYEQYF
TRBJ2-1 . TRBV11-2 TRBD2 TGTGCCAGCAGCTTGACTAGCGGGAGGGCTCGTGAGCAGTTCTTC CASSLTSGRAREQFF
TRBJ2-7 . TRBV6-6 . TGTGCCAGCAGTTCTTTGGGGGGTGTCTACGAGCAGTACTTC CASSSLGGVYEQYF
TRBJ1-1 once TRBV5-6 . TGTGCCAGCAGCTCCAGTCGACAGAAGGTCTTT CASSSSRQKVF
TRBJ2-1 . TRBV29-1 . TGCAGCGTTGGACCACCCCGTGAGCAGTTCTTC CSVGPPREQFF
TRBJ2-7 . TRBV21-1 . TGTGCCAGCAGCAGAGTGAGAGCGGGAACCTACGAGCAGTACTTC CASSRVRAGTYEQYF
TRBJ2-3 once TRBV9 . TGTGCCAGCAGCGTAGTTCTGGGGGATACGCAGTATTTT CASSVVLGDTQYF
TRBJ2-4 . TRBV11-2 . TGTGCCAGCAGCTTAGATCTTACAGTCCTAGCCAAAAACATTCAGTACTTC CASSLDLTVLAKNIQYF
TRBJ1-5 . TRBV21-1 . TGTGCCAGCAGCGTCAATAAGGGCTGGGAGCCCCAGCATTTT CASSVNKGWEPQHF
TRBJ2-1 . TRBV2 . TGTGCCAGCAGTGAAGCGAAGTACGATGAGCAGTTCTTC CASSEAKYDEQFF
TRBJ2-3 . TRBV28 TRBD2 TGTGCCAGCAGTTTATTCCCGGGACTAGCGGGAGGGAGTGGGAATACGCAGTATTTT CASSLFPGLAGGSGNTQYF
TRBJ2-1 . TRBV5-4 . TGTGCCAGCAGCTTGGCCCAGATCTCCTACAATGAGCAGTTCTTC CASSLAQISYNEQFF
TRBJ2-5 . TRBV15 TRBD2 TGTGCCACCAGCAGATCTAGCGGGATCCAAGAGACCCAGTACTTC CATSRSSGIQETQYF
TRBJ1-2 . TRBV5-5 . TGTGCCAGCAGCGGGACACTATCGGACCTGCGGGATGGCTACACCTTC CASSGTLSDLRDGYTF
TRBJ2-5 . TRBV6-5 . TGTGCCAGCAGTGGATCAGGCTTATCGGAGACCCAGTACTTC CASSGSGLSETQYF
TRBJ2-1 . TRBV15 . TGTGCCACCAGCAGAGATGCGGAGCCCTACAATGAGCAGTTCTTC CATSRDAEPYNEQFF
TRBJ1-5 . TRBV10-3 . TGTGCCATCAGTGACGGGGCCCCCGGGGGTACCCAGCATTTT CAISDGAPGGTQHF
TRBJ1-2 . TRBV13 TRBD1 TGTGCCAGCGGCACAGGGGGAGGTTTGTCGGGCTATGGCTACACCTTC CASGTGGGLSGYGYTF
TRBJ2-1 . TRBV30 TRBD2 TGTGCCTGGAGTCTTTCCTTTAGCGGGAGATGGACCAATGAGCAGTTCTTC CAWSLSFSGRWTNEQFF
TRBJ2-1 . TRBV6-1 . TGTGCCAGCAGTGACCAACCCAGTTGGACTGCAGTCTACAATGAGCAGTTCTTC CASSDQPSWTAVYNEQFF
TRBJ2-7 . TRBV6-5 TRBD1 TGTGCCAGCAGTCCCCGACAGGGATACTACGAGCAGTACTTC CASSPRQGYYEQYF
TRBJ2-7 . TRBV7-2 . TGTGCCAGCAGTCCCGGACTCGTATCCGAGCAGTACTTC CASSPGLVSEQYF
TRBJ1-2 few TRBV6-5 TRBD1 TGTGCCAGCAGGGCGGACAGGGCGTCGCACGGCTACACCTTC CASRADRASHGYTF